These 18 T cell receptor beta chains were sequenced from one sample in a study of post-analysis software for immune sequencing data. Their antigens remain unidentified. Study results and limitations: TRBV segments more frequent in patients than in controls numbered five and included TRBV5-6, TRBV5-1 and TRBV20-1.

TCR beta libraries were prepared from cDNA with unique molecular identifiers. TCRdb re-analysed the PCR reads in MiXCR, keeping a single row per CDR3 protein. The top ten hold roughly 8.2% of the sample, which has around 400,000 distinct CDR3 sequences, 30% to 45% seen once. Sequencing was carried out using blood. The receptors were gathered from a girl aged 2 to 9 with multiple sclerosis.

This chain uses TRBV27 with TRBJ2-5; TRBD2 matches 8 bases. Germline lookup yields CDR1 MNHEY and CDR2 SMNVEV (reference sequence). The CDR3 length is 18 residues. Trimming removed 3 bases from V and 11 bases from J; junction bases left unmatched: 23. The CDR3 protein is CASSLGPTSEGFGYEQYF. CDR3 nucleotide sequence: TGTGCCAGCAGTTTGGGACCGACTAGCGAAGGTTTTGGATATGAGCAGTACTTC.

The gene calls are TRBV12-3 or TRBV12-4 and TRBJ2-1; 10 nucleotides line up with TRBD2. The CDR3 has 20 residues. The V segment lost 2 bases and the J segment 0 bases; nucleotides outside the gene matches: 13. The CDR3, as DNA: TGTGCCAGCAGTTTAATAGCGGGGGGCTCCCTAACCAGCTCCTACAATGAGCAGTTCTTC. Translated: CASSLIAGGSLTSSYNEQFF.

This rearrangement joins TRBV5-5 to TRBJ1-3; the D is unclear. From germline, CDR1 is SGHKS and CDR2 YYEKEE (reference sequence). V shed 5 bases and J shed 0 bases, with 3 bases lying between them. This CDR3 is built from 12 residues. The CDR3 DNA is TGTGCCAGCAGGAGCTCTGGAAACACCATATATTTT. This codes for CASRSSGNTIYF.

This rearrangement joins TRBV10-3 to TRBJ2-1, with 13 bases lining up with TRBD2. V lost 9 bases and J lost 8; bases outside the gene matches: 7. The germline V gene encodes CDR1 ENHRY and CDR2 SYGVKD. The CDR3 sequence is 14 residues long. The CDR3 nucleotides are TGTGCCATTAGGACTAGCGGGAGTAGAGATGAGCAGTTCTTC. Protein product: CAIRTSGSRDEQFF.

This clonotype has just a few counts. The gene calls are TRBV7-9 and TRBJ2-7; D may correspond to TRBD1 or TRBD2 (6 bases each). The CDR3 runs to 15 residues. Trimming pared 5 bases from V and 0 bases from J, leaving 14 bases between. CDR1 and CDR2 from the germline V gene are SEHNR and FQNEAQ (reference sequence). The CDR3 bases are TGTGCCAGCAGCGACGCGGGACACAGCTCCTACGAGCAGTACTTC. Residues: CASSDAGHSSYEQYF.

This clonotype was detected a few times. The V call is TRBV5-1, the J call TRBJ2-7, with D possibly being TRBD2 (5 bases). The CDR3 spans 13 residues. V shed 0 bases and J shed 6 bases, with 10 bases lying between them. The V gene's germline CDR1 is SGHRS and CDR2 YFSETQ. CDR3 amino acids: CASSLAVEGEQYF. The CDR3 bases are TGCGCCAGCAGCTTGGCCGTTGAGGGCGAGCAGTACTTC.

Regarding this clonotype: Sequence at one end of the junction differs from germline and may be a read error. The chain couples TRBV10-3 to TRBJ2-3, with 14 nucleotides matching TRBD2. The CDR3 has 19 amino acids. Germline V gene lookup returns CDR1 ENHRY and CDR2 SYGVKD. The CDR3 protein is CAISAWGLAGVSSTGTQYF. CDR3 bases: TGTGCCATCAGTGCATGGGGACTAGCGGGAGTTTCGAGCACAGGTACGCAGTATTTT.

The chain is built from TRBV29-1 and TRBJ1-2; TRBD1 is a possible D gene (5 bases). Trimming cost V 5 bases and J 5 bases, with 9 bases left between them. The germline V gene encodes CDR1 SQVTM and CDR2 ANQGSEA. The CDR3 runs 11 residues. This CDR3 reads CSVFQGYGYTF. The CDR3 DNA reads as TGCAGCGTTTTTCAGGGATATGGCTACACCTTC. Together with reference TRBV29-1 and TRBJ1-2, the CDR3 gives the full variable domain: SAVISQKPSRDICQRGTSLTIQCQVDSQVTMMFWYRQQPGQSLTLIATANQGSEATYESGFVIDKFPISRPNLTFSTLTVSNMSPEDSSIYLCSVFQGYGYTFGSGTRLTVV.

The chain carries TRBV12-3 or TRBV12-4 and TRBJ1-2; 9 bases agree with TRBD1. With V trimmed by 6 bases and J by 7 bases, 9 bases remained unmatched. The CDR3 loop spans 14 amino acids. In DNA form, the CDR3 reads TGTGCCAGCAGCCAAAGACAGGGGGGTGGTGGCTACACCTTC. It specifies CASSQRQGGGGYTF.

V usage is TRBV20-1 and J usage is TRBJ1-2; D call uncertain. Germline V gives CDR1 DFQATT, CDR2 SNEGSKA (reference sequence). There are 10 residues in the CDR3. With 6 bases removed from V and 6 bases from J, the gap between germline ends came to 8 bases. CDR3 coding DNA: TGCAGTGCGCCCGATAATGGCTACACCTTC. Residues: CSAPDNGYTF.

This clonotype was found once. The CDR3 loop reads CASSAGQVYTEAFF. Written as DNA, the CDR3 is TGTGCCAGCAGTGCAGGGCAGGTCTACACTGAAGCTTTCTTT. The V and J genes are TRBV2 and TRBJ1-1; a possible D gene is TRBD1 (5 bases). V gave up 4 bases and J gave up 3 bases, with 12 bases separating them. The CDR3 consists of 14 residues. In germline, CDR1 is SNHLY, CDR2 FYNNEI. Using reference TRBV2 and TRBJ1-1 for the parts outside the CDR3, the full variable domain is EPEVTQTPSHQVTQMGQEVILRCVPISNHLYFYWYRQILGQKVEFLVSFYNNEISEKSEIFDDQFSVERPDGSNFTLKIRSTKLEDSAMYFCASSAGQVYTEAFFGQGTRLTVV.

This clonotype was seen a handful of times. The CDR3 bases are TGTGCCAGCAGTTTACGAGCAGGGCGAAAGACCCAGTACTTC. It codes for CASSLRAGRKTQYF. The rearrangement joins TRBV12-3 or TRBV12-4 to TRBJ2-5, with D perhaps TRBD1 (5 bases). The CDR3 extends over 14 amino acids. The germline V and J ends were trimmed by 2 bases and 6 bases, with 13 bases remaining between them.

V and J are TRBV9 and TRBJ2-3; 7 bases are a match to TRBD2. CDR1 and CDR2 from the germline V gene are SGDLS and YYNGEE. The trim removed 0 bases at V and 2 bases at J, leaving 6 bases unmatched. CDR3 size: 16 residues. The CDR3 bases are TGTGCCAGCAGCGTAGTCCAGGGAGGGATCACAGATACGCAGTATTTT. Encoded protein: CASSVVQGGITDTQYF.

About this clonotype itself: A read error may be the cause here, since a much bigger clone is one base away. The chain joins TRBV29-1 to TRBJ2-5, with unresolved D. This CDR3 spans 9 amino acids. Germline loops: CDR1 SQVTM, CDR2 ANQGSEA. The CDR3 here is CSVEETRYF. The CDR3 nucleotides read TGCAGCGTTGAAGAGACCCGGTACTTC.

This clonotype has just a few counts. V is TRBV10-3 and J is TRBJ2-3, with 13 bases fitting TRBD2. V lost 0 bases, J lost 2 bases, and 5 bases stayed unmatched. The CDR3 is 18 amino acids. Germline V gene data show CDR1 as ENHRY and CDR2 as SYGVKD. CDR3 loop: CAISESKGLAGFTDTQYF. Here the CDR3 DNA reads TGTGCCATCAGTGAGTCGAAGGGACTAGCGGGGTTCACAGATACGCAGTATTTT.

This chain joins TRBV12-3 or TRBV12-4 and TRBJ2-1; perhaps TRBD2 as D (6 bases). The CDR3 is 14 residues long. Trimming removed 10 bases at V and 7 bases at J, with 20 bases between. The CDR3 nucleotides read TGTGCCATCACTTCCGTGGGGGGAACAAATGAGCAGTTCTTC. It codes for CAITSVGGTNEQFF.

The table lists this clonotype with a few counts. The rearrangement joins TRBV6-1 to TRBJ2-7, with D perhaps TRBD2 (5 bases). Matching the DNA end better, TRBJ2-5 makes the J call doubtful. There are 13 residues in the CDR3. In germline, CDR1 is MNHNS, CDR2 SASEGT. DNA for the CDR3: TGTGCCAGCAGCGACTATGCGCAAGAGACCCAGTACTTC. Residues: CASSDYAQETQYF.

This clonotype has only a few counts. The junction and the germline gene differ at one end; a read error may be behind it. The V call is TRBV28, the J call TRBJ2-7; 8 nucleotides agree with TRBD1. Germline assignment: CDR1 MDHEN and CDR2 SYDVKM. The CDR3 has 11 amino acids. CDR3 region: CRTGPSYEQYF. Written as DNA, the CDR3 is TGCCGGACAGGGCCCTCCTACGAGCAGTACTTC.